Listed below are T cell receptor beta chains from one sample, sequenced in a study of blood T cell repertoires in COVID-19. Produced via immunoSEQ multiplex PCR; TCRdb's table is partial and in-frame only. The repertoire consists of some 230,000 clones, with about 88% occurring once and the leading ten covering 2.9%. The sequenced sample was peripheral blood. Every receptor here comes from a man aged 50 to 60 who had recovered from COVID-19. Both conserved end residues are part of each CDR3. D genes are given only for firm matches. For some rows the clone size is stated as once, few or many, or as a class when expanded; others skip it.

abundance: once
len: 16
v_gene: TRBV7-2
j_gene: TRBJ2-7
d_gene: TRBD2
CDR3aa: CASSFSVLAKAYEQYF
CDR3nt: TGTGCCAGCAGCTTTTCCGTACTAGCGAAAGCCTACGAGCAGTACTTC

abundance: -
len: 14
v_gene: TRBV18
j_gene: TRBJ2-1
d_gene: TRBD2
CDR3aa: CASSGGGSYNEQFF
CDR3nt: TGTGCCAGCTCAGGTGGCGGGAGTTATAATGAGCAGTTCTTC

abundance: -
len: 15
v_gene: TRBV12-5
j_gene: TRBJ2-1
d_gene: -
CDR3aa: CASGLGQAGDNEQFF
CDR3nt: TGTGCTAGTGGTTTGGGACAGGCCGGGGATAATGAGCAGTTCTTC

abundance: -
len: 16
v_gene: TRBV2
j_gene: TRBJ2-3
d_gene: -
CDR3aa: CASSGPQRGSTDTQYF
CDR3nt: TGTGCCAGCAGTGGTCCCCAGAGAGGAAGCACAGATACGCAGTATTTT

abundance: -
len: 17
v_gene: TRBV18
j_gene: TRBJ2-5
d_gene: TRBD1
CDR3aa: CASSPPGARGRGETQYF
CDR3nt: TGTGCCAGCTCACCACCCGGAGCCAGGGGGCGCGGGGAGACCCAGTACTTC

abundance: -
len: 12
v_gene: TRBV18
j_gene: TRBJ2-7
d_gene: -
CDR3aa: CASSPRAYEQYF
CDR3nt: TGTGCCAGCTCACCCAGGGCCTACGAGCAGTACTTC

abundance: -
len: 21
v_gene: TRBV27
j_gene: TRBJ2-2
d_gene: TRBD2
CDR3aa: CASSLGLAGGNILSNTGELFF
CDR3nt: TGTGCCAGCAGTTTGGGACTAGCGGGAGGAAACATATTATCGAACACCGGGGAGCTGTTTTTT

abundance: -
len: 16
v_gene: TRBV19
j_gene: TRBJ2-1
d_gene: TRBD1
CDR3aa: CASSLGGTGPYNEQFF
CDR3nt: TGTGCCAGTTCCCTGGGGGGGACAGGGCCTTACAATGAGCAGTTCTTC

abundance: few
len: 14
v_gene: TRBV18
j_gene: TRBJ1-1
d_gene: TRBD1
CDR3aa: CASSPGQMNTEAFF
CDR3nt: TGTGCCAGCTCACCGGGACAGATGAACACTGAAGCTTTCTTT

abundance: -
len: 14
v_gene: TRBV6-1
j_gene: TRBJ2-7
d_gene: -
CDR3aa: CASSENRASYEQYF
CDR3nt: TGTGCCAGCAGTGAAAACAGGGCTTCCTACGAGCAGTACTTC

abundance: once
len: 12
v_gene: TRBV11-3
j_gene: TRBJ2-7
d_gene: -
CDR3aa: CASSMGLCEQYF
CDR3nt: TGTGCCAGCAGCATGGGACTCTGCGAGCAGTACTTC

abundance: -
len: 13
v_gene: TRBV28
j_gene: TRBJ1-2
d_gene: TRBD1
CDR3aa: CASRGQGPYGYTF
CDR3nt: TGTGCCAGCAGGGGACAGGGGCCCTATGGCTACACCTTC

abundance: -
len: 13
v_gene: TRBV28
j_gene: TRBJ2-4
d_gene: TRBD2
CDR3aa: CASSPTGGPTQYF
CDR3nt: TGTGCCAGCAGCCCCACGGGGGGTCCTACTCAGTACTTC

abundance: -
len: 15
v_gene: TRBV19
j_gene: TRBJ1-2
d_gene: TRBD1
CDR3aa: CASSAPGQTNYGYTF
CDR3nt: TGTGCCAGTAGTGCCCCGGGACAGACTAACTATGGCTACACCTTC

abundance: few
len: 13
v_gene: TRBV11-3
j_gene: TRBJ2-1
d_gene: -
CDR3aa: CASSGGTYNEQFF
CDR3nt: TGTGCCAGCAGCGGCGGGACCTACAATGAGCAGTTCTTC

abundance: -
len: 14
v_gene: TRBV6-5
j_gene: TRBJ1-1
d_gene: TRBD1
CDR3aa: CASNRDRKNTEAFF
CDR3nt: TGTGCCAGTAACCGGGACAGGAAGAACACTGAAGCTTTCTTT

abundance: -
len: 14
v_gene: TRBV2
j_gene: TRBJ1-6
d_gene: TRBD1
CDR3aa: CASRGQTLNSPLHF
CDR3nt: TGTGCCAGCAGGGGACAGACTTTGAATTCACCCCTCCACTTT

abundance: -
len: 17
v_gene: TRBV21-1
j_gene: TRBJ2-5
d_gene: -
CDR3aa: CASSKSRASGSWVTQYF
CDR3nt: TGTGCCAGCAGCAAATCTAGGGCTAGCGGGAGTTGGGTGACCCAGTACTTC

abundance: once
len: 14
v_gene: TRBV5-1
j_gene: TRBJ2-5
d_gene: -
CDR3aa: CASSQTDRKETQYF
CDR3nt: TGCGCCAGCAGCCAAACAGACAGAAAAGAGACCCAGTACTTC

abundance: once
len: 14
v_gene: TRBV6-5
j_gene: TRBJ1-2
d_gene: TRBD1
CDR3aa: CAGRKTGQGYGYTF
CDR3nt: TGTGCCGGTAGAAAGACGGGACAGGGGTATGGCTACACCTTC

abundance: once
len: 18
v_gene: TRBV24-1
j_gene: TRBJ2-1
d_gene: TRBD2
CDR3aa: CATSRGGLAGGTYNEQFF
CDR3nt: TGTGCCACCAGTCGAGGGGGACTAGCGGGAGGGACGTACAATGAGCAGTTCTTC

abundance: -
len: 15
v_gene: TRBV5-1
j_gene: TRBJ2-7
d_gene: TRBD2
CDR3aa: CASSWGTSGSYEQYF
CDR3nt: TGCGCCAGCAGCTGGGGGACTAGCGGCTCCTACGAGCAGTACTTC

abundance: -
len: 16
v_gene: TRBV7-2
j_gene: TRBJ2-2
d_gene: TRBD2
CDR3aa: CASSFAAGGPAGELFF
CDR3nt: TGTGCCAGCAGCTTTGCAGCGGGAGGGCCGGCCGGGGAGCTGTTTTTT

abundance: once
len: 14
v_gene: TRBV10-3
j_gene: TRBJ2-3
d_gene: -
CDR3aa: CAISEKAGTDTQYF
CDR3nt: TGTGCCATCAGTGAGAAAGCGGGCACAGATACGCAGTATTTT

abundance: -
len: 15
v_gene: TRBV19
j_gene: TRBJ2-7
d_gene: TRBD2
CDR3aa: CASSINSGRAHEQYF
CDR3nt: TGTGCCAGTAGTATAAATAGCGGGAGAGCGCACGAGCAGTACTTC

abundance: -
len: 15
v_gene: TRBV5-1
j_gene: TRBJ2-7
d_gene: TRBD2
CDR3aa: CATSKLAGSSYEQYF
CDR3nt: TGCGCCACCTCAAAACTAGCGGGGAGCTCCTACGAGCAGTACTTC

abundance: -
len: 14
v_gene: TRBV19
j_gene: TRBJ1-2
d_gene: TRBD1
CDR3aa: CASRVGQGNYGYTF
CDR3nt: TGTGCCAGTCGGGTGGGACAGGGAAACTATGGCTACACCTTC

abundance: few
len: 14
v_gene: TRBV6-5
j_gene: TRBJ2-1
d_gene: -
CDR3aa: CASREYTGIGEQFF
CDR3nt: TGTGCCAGCAGAGAGTACACAGGGATAGGCGAGCAGTTCTTC

abundance: -
len: 15
v_gene: TRBV9
j_gene: TRBJ2-7
d_gene: TRBD2
CDR3aa: CASSVGLDVAYEQYF
CDR3nt: TGTGCCAGCAGCGTCGGACTAGACGTAGCCTACGAGCAGTACTTC

abundance: -
len: 15
v_gene: TRBV4-1
j_gene: TRBJ2-1
d_gene: TRBD2
CDR3aa: CASSRGLAGVNEQFF
CDR3nt: TGCGCCAGCAGCCGGGGACTAGCGGGGGTTAATGAGCAGTTCTTC

abundance: -
len: 15
v_gene: TRBV5-1
j_gene: TRBJ2-1
d_gene: -
CDR3aa: CASSLVGQDYNEQFF
CDR3nt: TGCGCCAGCAGCTTGGTGGGACAAGACTACAATGAGCAGTTCTTC

abundance: few
len: 14
v_gene: TRBV18
j_gene: TRBJ1-1
d_gene: -
CDR3aa: CASSPGGLGTEAFF
CDR3nt: TGTGCCAGCTCACCGGGAGGGTTGGGCACTGAAGCTTTCTTT

abundance: few
len: 15
v_gene: TRBV7-2
j_gene: TRBJ2-3
d_gene: TRBD2
CDR3aa: CASSNRLASSDTQYF
CDR3nt: TGTGCCAGCAGCAACCGACTAGCGTCGTCAGATACGCAGTATTTT

abundance: -
len: 17
v_gene: TRBV4-1
j_gene: TRBJ2-2
d_gene: -
CDR3aa: CASSQAGLFPHTGELFF
CDR3nt: TGCGCCAGCAGCCAAGCCGGACTTTTCCCCCACACCGGGGAGCTGTTTTTT

abundance: -
len: 13
v_gene: TRBV18
j_gene: TRBJ2-1
d_gene: -
CDR3aa: CASSAGSYNEQFF
CDR3nt: TGTGCCAGCTCAGCGGGTTCCTACAATGAGCAGTTCTTC

abundance: -
len: 15
v_gene: TRBV27
j_gene: TRBJ1-5
d_gene: -
CDR3aa: CASSLVGVGNQPQHF
CDR3nt: TGTGCCAGCAGTTTAGTAGGGGTTGGCAATCAGCCCCAGCATTTT

abundance: -
len: 14
v_gene: TRBV5-6
j_gene: TRBJ2-7
d_gene: TRBD2
CDR3aa: CASSLSGRAYEQYF
CDR3nt: TGTGCCAGCAGCCTTAGCGGGAGGGCCTACGAGCAGTACTTC

abundance: -
len: 15
v_gene: TRBV18
j_gene: TRBJ2-3
d_gene: -
CDR3aa: CASSPGVLSTDTQYF
CDR3nt: TGTGCCAGCTCACCCGGGGTTCTTAGCACAGATACGCAGTATTTT

abundance: -
len: 15
v_gene: TRBV7-8
j_gene: TRBJ1-4
d_gene: TRBD1
CDR3aa: CASSPPWDRNEKLFF
CDR3nt: TGTGCCAGCAGCCCCCCGTGGGACAGGAATGAAAAACTGTTTTTT

abundance: -
len: 13
v_gene: TRBV5-8
j_gene: TRBJ1-1
d_gene: TRBD1
CDR3aa: CASSWDRVGEAFF
CDR3nt: TGTGCCAGCAGCTGGGACAGGGTGGGTGAAGCTTTCTTT

abundance: -
len: 14
v_gene: TRBV28
j_gene: TRBJ1-4
d_gene: TRBD1
CDR3aa: CASSGGTGALKLFF
CDR3nt: TGTGCCAGCAGCGGAGGGACAGGGGCGTTGAAACTGTTTTTT

abundance: -
len: 15
v_gene: TRBV15
j_gene: TRBJ2-1
d_gene: -
CDR3aa: CATSRVSGSYNEQFF
CDR3nt: TGTGCCACCAGCAGAGTTTCCGGCTCCTACAATGAGCAGTTCTTC

abundance: -
len: 14
v_gene: TRBV5-8
j_gene: TRBJ1-3
d_gene: TRBD1
CDR3aa: CASSPGTAGNTIYF
CDR3nt: TGTGCCAGCAGCCCCGGGACAGCTGGAAACACCATATATTTT

abundance: many
len: 14
v_gene: TRBV3-1/TRBV3-2
j_gene: TRBJ2-7
d_gene: TRBD2
CDR3aa: CASSSGTRDYEQYF
CDR3nt: TGTGCCAGCAGCAGCGGGACTAGAGACTACGAGCAGTACTTC

abundance: few
len: 15
v_gene: TRBV9
j_gene: TRBJ2-7
d_gene: TRBD2
CDR3aa: CASSGTAGGWGEQYF
CDR3nt: TGTGCCAGCAGCGGAACAGCGGGAGGGTGGGGCGAGCAGTACTTC

abundance: -
len: 14
v_gene: TRBV7-2
j_gene: TRBJ2-1
d_gene: -
CDR3aa: CASSPGGSYNEQFF
CDR3nt: TGTGCCAGCAGCCCAGGGGGGAGTTACAATGAGCAGTTCTTC

abundance: -
len: 13
v_gene: TRBV28
j_gene: TRBJ2-3
d_gene: TRBD2
CDR3aa: CAGRLTGTNTQYF
CDR3nt: TGTGCCGGTCGGTTGACCGGGACTAATACGCAGTATTTT

abundance: few
len: 14
v_gene: TRBV2
j_gene: TRBJ2-7
d_gene: TRBD1
CDR3aa: CASAQQGSFYEQYF
CDR3nt: TGTGCCAGCGCACAACAGGGGTCTTTCTACGAGCAGTACTTC

abundance: -
len: 15
v_gene: TRBV9
j_gene: TRBJ1-3
d_gene: -
CDR3aa: CASSPRPSSGNTIYF
CDR3nt: TGTGCCAGCAGCCCCCGTCCGAGCTCTGGAAACACCATATATTTT

abundance: -
len: 15
v_gene: TRBV6-5
j_gene: TRBJ1-2
d_gene: TRBD1
CDR3aa: CASSPPGTGANGYTF
CDR3nt: TGTGCCAGCAGTCCTCCCGGGACAGGGGCGAACGGCTACACCTTC

abundance: once
len: 16
v_gene: TRBV28
j_gene: TRBJ1-6
d_gene: TRBD1
CDR3aa: CASTISQGQKNSPLHF
CDR3nt: TGTGCCAGCACCATCTCCCAGGGACAGAAAAATTCACCCCTCCACTTT

abundance: -
len: 13
v_gene: TRBV28
j_gene: TRBJ2-2
d_gene: TRBD1
CDR3aa: CASSLQGAGELFF
CDR3nt: TGTGCCAGCAGTTTGCAGGGGGCGGGGGAGCTGTTTTTT